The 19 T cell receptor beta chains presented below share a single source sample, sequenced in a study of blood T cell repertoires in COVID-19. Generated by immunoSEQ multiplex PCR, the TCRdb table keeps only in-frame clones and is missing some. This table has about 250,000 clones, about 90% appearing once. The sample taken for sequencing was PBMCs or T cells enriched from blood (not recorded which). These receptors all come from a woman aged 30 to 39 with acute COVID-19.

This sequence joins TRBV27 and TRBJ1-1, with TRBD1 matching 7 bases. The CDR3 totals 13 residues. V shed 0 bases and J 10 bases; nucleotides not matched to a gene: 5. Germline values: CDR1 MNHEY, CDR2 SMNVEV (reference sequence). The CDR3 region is CASSLSPGGRAFF. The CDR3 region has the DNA TGTGCCAGCAGTTTATCCCCAGGGGGGAGAGCTTTCTTT.

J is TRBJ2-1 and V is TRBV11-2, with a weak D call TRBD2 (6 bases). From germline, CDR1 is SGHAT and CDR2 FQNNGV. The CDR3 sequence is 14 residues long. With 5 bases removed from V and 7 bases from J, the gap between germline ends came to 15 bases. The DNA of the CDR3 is TGTGCCAGCAGCCTACTCTCTGGGGGGAATGAGCAGTTCTTC. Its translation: CASSLLSGGNEQFF.

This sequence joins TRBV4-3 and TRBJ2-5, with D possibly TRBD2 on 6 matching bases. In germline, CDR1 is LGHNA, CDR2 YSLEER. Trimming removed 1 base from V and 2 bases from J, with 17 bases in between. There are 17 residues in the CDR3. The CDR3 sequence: CASSQVALGGIQETQYF. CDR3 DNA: TGCGCCAGCAGCCAAGTAGCACTGGGCGGGATACAAGAGACCCAGTACTTC.

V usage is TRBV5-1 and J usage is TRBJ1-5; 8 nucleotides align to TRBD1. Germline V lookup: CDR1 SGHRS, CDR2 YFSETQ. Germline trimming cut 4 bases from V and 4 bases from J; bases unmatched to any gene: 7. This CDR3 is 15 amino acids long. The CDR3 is CASSPTGGANQPQHF. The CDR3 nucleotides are TGCGCCAGCAGCCCTACAGGGGGAGCGAATCAGCCCCAGCATTTT.

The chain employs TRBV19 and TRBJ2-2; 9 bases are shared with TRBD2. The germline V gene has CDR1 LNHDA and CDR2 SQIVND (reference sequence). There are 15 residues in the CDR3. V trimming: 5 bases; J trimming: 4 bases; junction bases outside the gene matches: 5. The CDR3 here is CASSSGTSTTGELFF. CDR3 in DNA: TGTGCCAGTAGTTCCGGGACTAGCACCACCGGGGAGCTGTTTTTT. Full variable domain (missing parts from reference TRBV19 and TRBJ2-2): DGGITQSPKYLFRKEGQNVTLSCEQNLNHDAMYWYRQDPGQGLRLIYYSQIVNDFQKGDIAEGYSVSREKKESFPLTVTSAQKNPTAFYLCASSSGTSTTGELFFGEGSRLTVL.

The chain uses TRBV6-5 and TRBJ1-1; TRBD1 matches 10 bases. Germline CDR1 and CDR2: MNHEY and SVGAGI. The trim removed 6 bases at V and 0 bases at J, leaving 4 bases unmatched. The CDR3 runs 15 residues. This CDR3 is CASSRTGGMNTEAFF. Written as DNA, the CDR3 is TGTGCCAGCAGCCGGACAGGGGGGATGAACACTGAAGCTTTCTTT.

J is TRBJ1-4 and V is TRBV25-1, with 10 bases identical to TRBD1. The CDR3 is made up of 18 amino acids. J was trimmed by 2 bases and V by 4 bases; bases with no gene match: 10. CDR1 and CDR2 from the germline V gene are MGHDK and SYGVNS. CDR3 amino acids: CASSGSWGQGFTNEKLFF. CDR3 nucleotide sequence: TGTGCCAGCAGTGGCAGTTGGGGACAGGGGTTTACTAATGAAAAACTGTTTTTT.

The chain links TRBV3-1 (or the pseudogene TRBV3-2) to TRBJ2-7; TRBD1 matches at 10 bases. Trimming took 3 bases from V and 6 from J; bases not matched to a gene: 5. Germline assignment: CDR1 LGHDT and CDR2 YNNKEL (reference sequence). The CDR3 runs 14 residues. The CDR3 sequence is CASSQGQGTSEQYF. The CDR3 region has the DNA TGTGCCAGCAGCCAGGGACAGGGGACGAGCGAGCAGTACTTC.

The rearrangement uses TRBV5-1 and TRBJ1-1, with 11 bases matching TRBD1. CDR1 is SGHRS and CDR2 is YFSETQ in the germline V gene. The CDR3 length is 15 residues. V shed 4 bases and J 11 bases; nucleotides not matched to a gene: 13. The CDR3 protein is CASSLLPGQGEKAFF. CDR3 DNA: TGCGCCAGCAGCCTGCTCCCGGGACAGGGGGAAAAGGCTTTCTTT.

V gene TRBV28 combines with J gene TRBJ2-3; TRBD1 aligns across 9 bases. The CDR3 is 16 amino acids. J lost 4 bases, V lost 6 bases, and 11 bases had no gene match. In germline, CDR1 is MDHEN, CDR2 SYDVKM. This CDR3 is CASSITGTGYSDTQYF. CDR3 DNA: TGTGCCAGCAGCATCACAGGGACAGGGTATTCAGATACGCAGTATTTT.

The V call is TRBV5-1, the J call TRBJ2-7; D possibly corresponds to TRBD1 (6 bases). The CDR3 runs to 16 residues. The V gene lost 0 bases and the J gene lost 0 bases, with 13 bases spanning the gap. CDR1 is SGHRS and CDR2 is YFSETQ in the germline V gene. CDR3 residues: CASSLAGTPNSYEQYF. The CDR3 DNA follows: TGCGCCAGCAGCTTGGCCGGGACACCCAACTCCTACGAGCAGTACTTC. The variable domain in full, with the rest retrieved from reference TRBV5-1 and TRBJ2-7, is KAGVTQTPRYLIKTRGQQVTLSCSPISGHRSVSWYQQTPGQGLQFLFEYFSETQRNKGNFPGRFSGRQFSNSRSEMNVSTLELGDSALYLCASSLAGTPNSYEQYFGPGTRLTVT.

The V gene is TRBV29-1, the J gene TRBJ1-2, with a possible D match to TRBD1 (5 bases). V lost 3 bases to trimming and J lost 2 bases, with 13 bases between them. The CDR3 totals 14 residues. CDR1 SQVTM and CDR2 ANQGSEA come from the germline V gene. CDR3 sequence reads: CSVDGAGANYGYTF. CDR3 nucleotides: TGCAGCGTTGATGGGGCAGGCGCGAACTATGGCTACACCTTC.

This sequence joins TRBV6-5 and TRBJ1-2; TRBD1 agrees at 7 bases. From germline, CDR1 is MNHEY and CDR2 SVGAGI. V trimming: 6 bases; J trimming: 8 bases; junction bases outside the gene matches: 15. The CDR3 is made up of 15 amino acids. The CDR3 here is CASRDTGKTGRGYTF. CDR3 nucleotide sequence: TGTGCCAGCAGGGACACAGGGAAGACAGGGAGGGGCTACACCTTC.

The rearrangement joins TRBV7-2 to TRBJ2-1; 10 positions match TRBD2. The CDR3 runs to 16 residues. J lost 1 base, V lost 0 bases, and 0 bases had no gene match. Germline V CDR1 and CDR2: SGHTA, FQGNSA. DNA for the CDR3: TGTGCCAGCAGCTTAGCACTAGCGGGATCCTACAATGAGCAGTTCTTC. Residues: CASSLALAGSYNEQFF.

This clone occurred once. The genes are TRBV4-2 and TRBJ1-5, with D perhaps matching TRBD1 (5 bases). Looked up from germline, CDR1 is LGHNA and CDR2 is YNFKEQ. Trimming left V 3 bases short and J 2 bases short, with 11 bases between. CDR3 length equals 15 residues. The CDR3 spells CASSQAQGGNQPQHF. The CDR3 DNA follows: TGTGCCAGCAGCCAGGCGCAGGGTGGCAATCAGCCCCAGCATTTT.

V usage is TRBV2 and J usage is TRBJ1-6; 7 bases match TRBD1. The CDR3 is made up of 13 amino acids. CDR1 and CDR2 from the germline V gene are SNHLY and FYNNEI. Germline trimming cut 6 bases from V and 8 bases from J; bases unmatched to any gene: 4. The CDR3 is CASRRGGDSPLHF. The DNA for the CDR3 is TGTGCCAGCAGGAGAGGGGGCGATTCACCCCTCCACTTT.

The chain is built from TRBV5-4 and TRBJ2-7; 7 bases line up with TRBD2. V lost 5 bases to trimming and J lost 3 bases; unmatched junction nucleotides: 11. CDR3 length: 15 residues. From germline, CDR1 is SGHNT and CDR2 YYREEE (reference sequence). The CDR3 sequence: CASSRGGTKGYEQYF. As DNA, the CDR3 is TGTGCCAGCAGTCGGGGAGGGACGAAGGGCTACGAGCAGTACTTC.

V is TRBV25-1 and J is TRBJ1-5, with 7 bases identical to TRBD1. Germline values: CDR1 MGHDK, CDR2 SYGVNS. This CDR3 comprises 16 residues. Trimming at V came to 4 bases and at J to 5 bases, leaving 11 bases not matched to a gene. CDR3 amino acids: CASSGRGGGSDQPQHF. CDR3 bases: TGTGCCAGCAGTGGGAGAGGAGGGGGCAGTGATCAGCCCCAGCATTTT.

In DNA, the CDR3 is TGTGCCAGCAGTTTAGGAGGGGACCCACAAGAGACCCAGTACTTC. Its translation: CASSLGGDPQETQYF. The V call is TRBV28, the J call TRBJ2-5; possibly TRBD2 for D (6 bases). The V and J ends lost 2 bases and 2 bases respectively, with 12 bases between them. Germline V gives CDR1 MDHEN, CDR2 SYDVKM. The CDR3 covers 15 residues. Full variable domain (rest looked up from reference TRBV28 and TRBJ2-5): DVKVTQSSRYLVKRTGEKVFLECVQDMDHENMFWYRQDPGLGLRLIYFSYDVKMKEKGDIPEGYSVSREKKERFSLILESASTNQTSMYLCASSLGGDPQETQYFGPGTRLLVL.